Listed below are T cell receptor beta chains from one sample, sequenced in a study of CD8+ T cells in alopecia areata. Using immunoSEQ multiplex PCR, the repertoire was profiled, and TCRdb retains in-frame clones only, with some absent. This table holds 95,000 to 100,000 clones, under 70% found once. The sample was CD8+ T cells sorted from blood, taken at week 4, from a patient treated with tofacitinib. These receptors were collected from a human donor with alopecia areata. The CDR3 runs from the conserved cysteine through the conserved F or W. The D gene is left open where the match is weak. Part of the rows lack a size; the others show once, few, many or a class for expanded clones.

V gene: TRBV11-2
J gene: TRBJ2-3
D gene: -
clone size: -
CDR3 protein: CASSQIPLRADTQYF
CDR3 DNA: TGTGCCAGCAGCCAAATCCCCCTTCGAGCCGATACGCAGTATTTT

V gene: TRBV5-1
J gene: TRBJ1-6
D gene: -
clone size: large
CDR3 protein: CASSQYTDSPLHF
CDR3 DNA: TGCGCCAGCAGCCAGTATACGGATTCACCCCTCCACTTT